The TCR beta chain described here comes from a study of shared clonotypes between healthy human individuals (TCRdb year 2020). Background on the whole study: Three men and two women, aged 18 to 49 years, made up the cohort. Libraries were prepared and TCR repertoires were sequenced by different laboratories using diverse techniques, in order to increase sequencing depth and limit assay-specific biases. Leukapheresis yielded between about 0.8 and 8.9 billion PBMCs per donor. To estimate repertoire size and how much clonotypes are shared between individuals, the study performed deep sequencing of blood TCR repertoires from 4 to 6 healthy adults. For each donor, CD4 naive and CD4 memory were each given three plates, CD8 naive was given two plates, and CD8 memory was given one plate. What the work shows at the level of the full study, not this receptor alone: Compared with non-shared clonotypes, the clonotypes found in all four sorted-subset donors had higher generation probabilities. Only blood was sampled, and tissue TCR repertoires likely differ from those in blood. Naive subsets generally had larger estimated clonotype richness than memory subsets did. The small number of donors limited the genetic and exposure-history diversity represented. Pairwise subsampling led to the expectation that sequencing depth would affect the degree of clonotype sharing among donors. Incomplete sequencing was indicated by rarefaction of sorted-subset datasets, despite the large sequencing depth. When a few donors were compared, the shared fraction of clonotypes was roughly 5% for naive CD4, less than 4% for naive CD8, 2.3% for memory CD4, and 0.4% for memory CD8.

The junction carries 14 bases between V and J, which are trimmed by 3 bases and 2 bases respectively. Reading the germline V gene (reference sequence) gives CDR1 GTSNPN and CDR2 SVGIG. Inclusive of the bounding cysteine and phenylalanine, the CDR3 is 15 residues long. Only the CDR3 region is kept as DNA, spanning 45 bases read in frame from base 1. With respect to this clone: Its antigen has not been determined. No base qualities exist here, and no much larger clone lies one base off it.

TCR CDR3 regions were amplified from genomic DNA by multiplex PCR using the deep immunoSEQ assay. Extracted genomic DNA from each cell subset was distributed evenly across all wells of several immunoSEQ 96-well plates, and each plate was treated as a replicate. For sorted subsets, roughly 0.2 ug genomic DNA, equal to 30,000 or so T cell genomes, was loaded into each replicate PCR. Purified libraries were quantified with a Qubit 3.0 fluorometer, sized on a Bioanalyzer 2100, and re-quantified with the KAPA Library Quantification kit. A separate single-read 150-cycle Illumina NextSeq 550 flow cell was used to sequence each immunoSEQ 96-well plate. Turning to the authors' computational methods: Because the immunoSEQ output held only junctional sequences and lacked quality scores, the filtering could not match the filtering applied to full-length reads. Sequences were annotated with PyIR, a Python wrapper for IgBLAST v1.9, and V/J genes and CDR3 were assigned using IMGT germline references. Any read was removed if the V/J assignment was weak (E-value above 1e-6), the CDR3 was missing, or the read contained stop codons, out-of-frame junctions, or ambiguous translated residues. V3J clonotypes were defined as sequences sharing the same inferred V gene, J gene, and CDR3 amino acid sequence. Percentage overlap between repertoires was computed as shared unique clonotypes divided by the size of the smaller repertoire. Repertoire richness was assessed with RTK rarefaction, the Chao1 estimator, and Recon v2.1 estimates of unobserved clonotypes. OLGA was used to compute generation probabilities for all TCRbeta clonotypes that the gDNA method yielded from four donors. TCRdb holds this immuneACCESS table with in-frame rearrangements only. Some clones are missing; in checked studies, unresolved V genes explain under half, and the rest has no known cause. That table furnishes V, J and clone size, whereas the DNA furnished D and trimming. Recorded for this sample are approximately 2.1 million clones; over 85% of them occurred a single time. Together, the top ten hold about 0.41% of the sample.

Donors were healthy HIV-negative adults with no recently reported acute infections or vaccinations. Every donor was a Caucasian adult residing in Nashville, Tennessee, USA. CD4+ T cells were enriched through magnetic negative selection, after which naive cells were positively selected on CD45RA and the remaining negative fraction served as the memory subset. Blood was obtained by leukapheresis, after which PBMCs were separated by Ficoll-Histopaque density gradient centrifugation and cryopreserved in liquid nitrogen vapor phase. Purity and quantity of every magnetically sorted T cell population were checked by analytical flow cytometry. Each sorted fraction had its genomic DNA isolated and then quantified by UV absorbance on a Nanodrop 2000c.

The sequence links TRBV30 to TRBJ2-1; a tentative D match to TRBD2 spans 5 bases. This clonotype originated in a man younger than 30 in good health. Some clones in this sample may be carry-over from other donors' samples. The sequencing sample was made of naive CD4+ T cells from PBMCs. The sample's cell subset or site label, in plain terms: CD45RA+ positively selected. At the DNA level, the sequence is TGTGCCTGGAGCCAACGGGGTACCACCTACAATGAGCAGTTCTTC. It translates to CAWSQRGTTYNEQFF.